The 25 T cell receptor beta chains below were found in one sample sequenced in a study of cytomegalovirus exposure and HLA in healthy donors. 60 Vbeta and 13 Jbeta primers were used in PCR. Data came from immunoSEQ multiplex PCR; TCRdb stores just in-frame clones and leaves some out. The sample has approximately 140,000 clones, and its top ten clones hold approximately 1.5%. Source material: PBMCs. All receptors come from a woman aged 45-59 years in good health and CMV-seronegative.

The rearrangement joins TRBV4-2 to TRBJ2-7, with TRBD2 matching over 13 bases. Per the germline V gene, CDR1 is LGHNA and CDR2 is YNFKEQ. This CDR3 has 18 residues. Losses at the gene ends were 0 bases for V and 3 bases for J; bases not matched to a gene: 8. This chain's CDR3 is CASSQDPLGLAGFYEQYF. CDR3 sequence (DNA): TGTGCCAGCAGCCAAGATCCGCTGGGACTAGCGGGATTCTACGAGCAGTACTTC.

The chain combines TRBV18 with TRBJ2-3, with D uncertain. Trimming stripped 1 base from V and 4 bases from J, with 9 bases between. The CDR3 loop spans 14 amino acids. CDR1 and CDR2 (germline): KGHSH, LQKENI. This chain's CDR3 is CASSPRLGADTQYF. DNA for the CDR3: TGTGCCAGCTCACCACGTCTAGGCGCAGATACGCAGTATTTT.

The CDR3 DNA reads TGTGCCAGCAGCGTAACAGGGCGAACTGAAGCTTTCTTT. It is translated as CASSVTGRTEAFF. The chain combines TRBV5-4 with TRBJ1-1; possible D gene TRBD1, 6 bases. This CDR3 region has 13 residues. Trimming shortened V by 4 bases and J by 5 bases, and 12 bases separated the two germline ends. Germline CDR1 SGHNT, CDR2 YYREEE (reference sequence).

The V call is TRBV4-2, the J call TRBJ2-5, with 7 nucleotides matching TRBD2. V gave up 1 base and J gave up 5 bases; unmatched junction bases: 13. CDR1 LGHNA and CDR2 YNFKEQ come from the germline V gene. The CDR3 length is 17 residues. CDR3 loop: CASSQVRGRGAVETQYF. The CDR3 DNA follows: TGTGCCAGCAGCCAAGTGCGCGGGAGAGGTGCTGTTGAGACCCAGTACTTC.

The V call is TRBV5-4, the J call TRBJ2-7, with 7 bases that match TRBD1. After removal of 0 bases from V and 2 bases from J, the junction contained 2 bases not matched to a gene. Germline V gene data show CDR1 as SGHNT and CDR2 as YYREEE (reference sequence). The CDR3 length is 14 residues. In DNA form, the CDR3 reads TGTGCCAGCAGCTTGGGGGACAGTACCTACGAGCAGTACTTC. Its translation is CASSLGDSTYEQYF. Together with reference TRBV5-4 and TRBJ2-7, the CDR3 gives the full variable domain: ETGVTQSPTHLIKTRGQQVTLRCSSQSGHNTVSWYQQALGQGPQFIFQYYREEENGRGNFPPRFSGLQFPNYSSELNVNALELDDSALYLCASSLGDSTYEQYFGPGTRLTVT.

The chain recombines TRBV5-1 with TRBJ1-2, with D uncertain. There are 15 residues in the CDR3. V gave up 1 base and J gave up 4 bases, with 14 bases separating them. Germline lookup yields CDR1 SGHRS and CDR2 YFSETQ. The CDR3 sequence: CASSLSGGGSYGYTF. CDR3 bases: TGCGCCAGCAGCTTGTCAGGTGGAGGGTCCTATGGCTACACCTTC.

This sequence joins TRBV2 and TRBJ1-4, with no clear D. The CDR3 runs to 16 residues. Germline V gives CDR1 SNHLY, CDR2 FYNNEI. V lost 5 bases and J 1 base, leaving 14 bases between the germline ends. The CDR3 reads CASSNTAPETNEKLFF. DNA of the CDR3: TGTGCCAGCAGTAACACAGCCCCCGAAACTAATGAAAAACTGTTTTTT.

The rearrangement links TRBV5-1 to TRBJ1-1; D possibly corresponds to TRBD1 (6 bases). V lost 0 bases, J lost 9 bases, and 18 bases lay in between. The CDR3 consists of 15 residues. In germline, CDR1 is SGHRS, CDR2 YFSETQ. The CDR3 coding sequence is TGCGCCAGCAGCTTGGGGGGGCAGGACACAACCAAAGCTTTCTTT. It yields the protein CASSLGGQDTTKAFF.

The V call is TRBV29-1, the J call TRBJ2-5; D not certain. V was trimmed by 6 bases and J by 5 bases, leaving 7 bases between them. Germline values: CDR1 SQVTM, CDR2 ANQGSEA. The length of the CDR3 is 10 residues. The CDR3 coding sequence is TGCAGCGTGTTCGGGGAGACCCAGTACTTC. Translated, it gives CSVFGETQYF.

The CDR3 protein is CASSLDRGPDTQYF. In DNA, the CDR3 is TGTGCCAGCAGCTTGGACAGGGGGCCAGATACGCAGTATTTT. This sequence joins TRBV11-1 and TRBJ2-3; 11 nucleotides agree with TRBD1. The CDR3 consists of 14 residues. V gave up 3 bases and J gave up 4 bases; unmatched junction bases: 0. Germline CDR1 and CDR2: SGHAT and FQDESV (reference sequence). Full variable domain (remainder filled in from reference TRBV11-1 and TRBJ2-3): EAEVAQSPRYKITEKSQAVAFWCDPISGHATLYWYRQILGQGPELLVQFQDESVVDDSQLPKDRFSAERLKGVDSTLKIQPAELGDSAMYLCASSLDRGPDTQYFGPGTRLTVL.

This rearrangement joins TRBV4-3 to TRBJ2-5; D is ambiguous. The CDR3 covers 15 residues. Germline V lookup: CDR1 LGHNA, CDR2 YSLEER. The V and J ends lost 0 bases and 1 base respectively, with 9 bases between them. The CDR3 protein is CASSQDPRVQETQYF. In nucleotides, the CDR3 is TGCGCCAGCAGCCAAGATCCCCGGGTCCAAGAGACCCAGTACTTC.

The chain combines TRBV4-2 with TRBJ2-5, with 10 positions matching TRBD2. The CDR3 runs to 16 residues. The J segment lost 7 bases and the V segment lost 4 bases, leaving 12 bases of the junction unmatched. From germline, CDR1 is LGHNA and CDR2 YNFKEQ. CDR3 in DNA: TGTGCCAGCAGCCCAGGGAGCGGGGGGGAAATCGCGACCCAGTACTTC. Its translation: CASSPGSGGEIATQYF.

V usage is TRBV4-1 and J usage is TRBJ2-1; TRBD1 is a possible D gene (7 bases). Trimming removed 8 bases at V and 12 bases at J, with 26 bases between. This CDR3 is 15 amino acids long. Germline V lookup: CDR1 MGHRA, CDR2 YSYEKL. For the CDR3, the DNA is TGCGCCAGCTTGGGGCAGGGGGGTCCCCCTGGCCTGCAGTTCTTC. Translated: CASLGQGGPPGLQFF.

The chain has TRBV29-1 and TRBJ1-2, with a tentative D call TRBD1 (5 bases). This CDR3 is built from 12 residues. Germline-derived CDR1 and CDR2 are SQVTM and ANQGSEA. Trimming cost V 1 base and J 4 bases, with 7 bases left between them. The CDR3 loop is CSVEGGGYGYTF. For the CDR3, the DNA is TGCAGCGTTGAAGGGGGCGGCTATGGCTACACCTTC.

The J gene is TRBJ1-1, the V gene TRBV6-6; D is unresolved. CDR3 length: 11 amino acids. Germline V gene lookup returns CDR1 MNHNY and CDR2 SVGAGI (reference sequence). With 3 bases removed from V and 5 bases from J, the gap between germline ends came to 4 bases. The CDR3 DNA reads TGTGCCAGCAGTTATCAGACTGAAGCTTTCTTT. This codes for CASSYQTEAFF.

The chain recombines TRBV7-9 with TRBJ2-7; 12 bases align to TRBD2. Germline assignment: CDR1 SEHNR and CDR2 FQNEAQ (reference sequence). V was pared by 2 bases and J by 7 bases, with 6 bases of the junction left unmatched. The CDR3 extends over 15 amino acids. This CDR3 is CASSLRTSGNGEQYF. CDR3 in DNA: TGTGCCAGCAGCTTAAGGACTAGCGGGAATGGGGAGCAGTACTTC.

V is TRBV28 and J is TRBJ2-5; possibly TRBD2 for D (6 bases). CDR1 and CDR2 (germline): MDHEN, SYDVKM. The ends were cut back, 2 bases at V and 2 bases at J, with 12 bases in the middle. This CDR3 is built from 15 residues. In DNA form, the CDR3 reads TGTGCCAGCAGTTTAATGGGACTTAGACAAGAGACCCAGTACTTC. It codes for CASSLMGLRQETQYF.

Here the CDR3 DNA reads TGTGCCAGCAGCTCCCCTTACAGGGGAGGCGGGGAGCTGTTTTTT. Its translation is CASSSPYRGGGELFF. This chain links TRBV7-6 with TRBJ2-2; possible D gene TRBD1, 7 bases. Germline CDR1 reads SGHVS; CDR2 reads FNYEAQ. Trimming cost V 4 bases and J 7 bases, with 16 bases left between them. The CDR3 is made up of 15 amino acids.

The chain employs TRBV7-6 and TRBJ2-7; 7 bases are shared with TRBD2. Unmatched junction bases numbered 7, after V lost 0 bases and J lost 2 bases. Germline V gene data show CDR1 as SGHVS and CDR2 as FNYEAQ. The CDR3 runs to 16 residues. DNA for the CDR3: TGTGCCAGCAGCTTAGCGGGCGGGAGCCACGCCTACGAGCAGTACTTC. Translating it yields CASSLAGGSHAYEQYF.

The chain carries TRBV5-1 and TRBJ2-3; possibly TRBD2 for D (5 bases). The germline V gene encodes CDR1 SGHRS and CDR2 YFSETQ. The V gene lost 1 base and the J gene lost 2 bases, with 8 bases spanning the gap. This CDR3 region has 14 residues. CDR3: CASSLTGFTDTQYF. CDR3 bases: TGCGCCAGCAGCTTGACGGGGTTCACAGATACGCAGTATTTT.

Points on this clone: Mismatch with germline at one junction end may stem from a read error. The chain combines TRBV2 with TRBJ2-4, with 8 positions matching TRBD2. The CDR3 is 12 amino acids. Germline V gene sequence: CDR1 SNHLY, CDR2 FYNNEI. CDR3 nucleotides: TGTGCCAGCAGTGAAAGGGATACTAGCGGAGTGTTC. This translates into CASSERDTSGVF.

The J gene is TRBJ2-7, the V gene TRBV5-1; 11 bases are shared with TRBD1. With V trimmed by 3 bases and J by 7 bases, 9 bases remained unmatched. The CDR3 covers 15 residues. The germline gives CDR1 SGHRS, CDR2 YFSETQ. CDR3 sequence: CASSWGQGGIGEQYF. In DNA, the CDR3 is TGCGCCAGCAGCTGGGGACAGGGGGGGATAGGGGAGCAGTACTTC.

The chain is built from TRBV2 and TRBJ2-2; D gene ambiguous. CDR1 SNHLY and CDR2 FYNNEI come from the germline V gene. Trimming took off 10 bases at V and 3 bases at J, with 18 bases between the two ends. This CDR3 has 15 amino acids. The CDR3 sequence: CATLRHLVDTGELFF. In DNA, the CDR3 is TGTGCCACCCTCCGACATTTGGTGGACACCGGGGAGCTGTTTTTT.

This chain joins TRBV28 and TRBJ2-1, with D perhaps matching TRBD2 (5 bases). The germline gives CDR1 MDHEN, CDR2 SYDVKM. Trimming removed 8 bases from V and 4 bases from J, with 12 bases in between. CDR3 length equals 13 residues. The CDR3: CASGRTQYNEQFF. CDR3 bases: TGTGCCAGCGGTAGGACTCAGTACAATGAGCAGTTCTTC.

The J gene is TRBJ2-3, the V gene TRBV25-1; D remains unclear. This CDR3 is 14 amino acids long. Trimming cost V 8 bases and J 2 bases, with 14 bases left between them. Looked up from germline, CDR1 is MGHDK and CDR2 is SYGVNS. The CDR3 DNA sequence: TGTGCCAGCTCCAACGCAGGCTCCACAGATACGCAGTATTTT. As protein: CASSNAGSTDTQYF.